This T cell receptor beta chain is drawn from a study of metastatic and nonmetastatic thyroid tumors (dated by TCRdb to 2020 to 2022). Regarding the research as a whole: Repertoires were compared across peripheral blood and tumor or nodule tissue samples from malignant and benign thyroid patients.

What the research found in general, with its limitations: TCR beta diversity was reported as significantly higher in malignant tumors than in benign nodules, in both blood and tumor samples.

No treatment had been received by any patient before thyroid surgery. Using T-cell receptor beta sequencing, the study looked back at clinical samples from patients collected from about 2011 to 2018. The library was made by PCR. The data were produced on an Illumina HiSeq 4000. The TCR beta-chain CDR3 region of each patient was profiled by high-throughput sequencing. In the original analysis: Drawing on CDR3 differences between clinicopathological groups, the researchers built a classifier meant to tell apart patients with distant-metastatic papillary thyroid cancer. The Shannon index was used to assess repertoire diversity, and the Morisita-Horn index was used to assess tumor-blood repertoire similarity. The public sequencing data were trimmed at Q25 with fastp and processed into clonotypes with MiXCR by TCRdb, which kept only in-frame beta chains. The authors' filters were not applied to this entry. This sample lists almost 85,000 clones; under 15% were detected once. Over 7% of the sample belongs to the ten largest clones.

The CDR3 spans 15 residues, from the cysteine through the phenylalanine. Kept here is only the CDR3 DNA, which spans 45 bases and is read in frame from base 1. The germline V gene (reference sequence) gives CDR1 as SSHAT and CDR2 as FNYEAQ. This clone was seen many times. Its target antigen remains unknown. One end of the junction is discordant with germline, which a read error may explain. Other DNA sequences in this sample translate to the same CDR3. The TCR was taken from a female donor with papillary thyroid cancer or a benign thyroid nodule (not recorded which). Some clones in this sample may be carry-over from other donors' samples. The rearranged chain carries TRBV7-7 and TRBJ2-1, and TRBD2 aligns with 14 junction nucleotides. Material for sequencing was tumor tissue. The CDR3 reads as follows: CASSPGLAGVDEQFF. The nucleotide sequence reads TGTGCTAGCAGCCCGGGACTAGCGGGAGTCGATGAGCAGTTCTTC. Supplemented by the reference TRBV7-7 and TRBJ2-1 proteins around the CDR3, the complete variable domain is GAGVSQSPRYKVTKRGQDVTLRCDPISSHATLYWYQQALGQGPEFLTYFNYEAQPDKSGLPSDRFSAERPEGSISTLTIQRTEQRDSAMYRCASSPGLAGVDEQFFGPGTRLTVL.